This T cell receptor (beta chain) appears in the sequencing data of a study of blood T cells in healthy people across ages (dated by TCRdb to 2013 to 2016). Looking at the study overall: In model experiments, template switching captured roughly one uniquely barcoded TCR beta cDNA molecule for every two T cells. Using deep sequencing normalized with unique cDNA molecular identifiers, the study measured how TCR beta repertoire diversity changes with age. Two additional independent replicas of 1 million unique cDNA reads from the same blood draw were analyzed for two donors (one aged 18 to 30 and one aged 80 or older). Four age groups were formed from the donors: young (average about 16 years), middle-aged (approximately 42), aged (under 70) and long-lived (about 80).

The library was prepared using 5' RACE. Sequencer: Illumina HiSeq 2500. The second PCR ran for about 6 to 12 cycles and used a J-beta primer mix along with a sample-barcoded 5' primer. A unique molecular identifier was introduced onto each TCR beta cDNA molecule by a template-switch 5' adaptor carrying 12 random nucleotides. At least 2.5 million CDR3-containing paired-end reads were obtained from each sample. All of the RNA was converted into first-strand cDNA using the Mint cDNA synthesis kit, with a TRBC-specific oligonucleotide serving as the primer. All cDNA was treated with uracil-DNA glycosylase and then went through a first 18-cycle PCR with the universal primers M1SS and BC2_uni_R. The published analysis was carried out like this. For normalization, 1 million high-quality reads, each with a distinct molecular identifier, were randomly selected from each sample. Instead of being binned into consensus sequences, reads that shared molecular identifiers were thrown out. CDR3 identification, clonotype clustering and error correction used MiTCR with a Q25 quality threshold and the strictest error-elimination algorithm. A nonparametric unseen species model using Euler transformation provided a lower-bound estimate of total TCR beta diversity. TCRdb trimmed public reads at Q25 via fastp, called clones via MiXCR and kept in-frame beta chains. Here each entry gathers all rows of one CDR3 protein and keeps the most common genes and DNA. TCRdb's processing, not the authors', yielded these V and J calls. The sample records 900,000 to 950,000 distinct CDR3 sequences, 25% to 35% of which are singletons. Clones ranked in the top ten supply more than 8.5% of the sample.

What the study reported, not specific to this receptor: There was a strong correlation between observed TCR beta diversity and the percentage of naive T cells measured by flow cytometry. Observed TCR beta diversity per million T cells fell roughly linearly with age, and a significant reduction was already apparent by age approximately 41. Compared with the aged group, the long-lived group had more naive CD4+ T cells, fewer expanded clones and increased TCR diversity, suggesting age selection. Estimates of total diversity from one million sequenced T cells were regarded as lower bounds and underestimates. Because profiling used bulk unsorted PBMCs, naive and antigen-experienced compartments could not be compared conclusively. The CMV infection status of donors was not known, potentially confounding age-related changes in expanded clonotypes.

As to this clonotype: Its target antigen remains unknown. The sample holds no much larger clone one base away, and base qualities are not on file.

The donors were around 39 Caucasian individuals from Russia, aged about 6 to 95 years, who were systemically healthy. Each donor gave around 9.5 milliliters of peripheral blood, collected into EDTA-treated Vacutainer tubes. Ficoll-Paque density-gradient centrifugation was used to isolate PBMCs, with at least 6 million obtained per sample. Total RNA was extracted from PBMCs with Trizol reagent, with at least 5 micrograms obtained per sample. Naive CD45RAhigh/CD27high T cell percentages were measured by flow cytometry on a PBMC aliquot from every donor. The CDR3 has 14 amino acids, counting the end cysteine and phenylalanine. The retained sequence is limited to the CDR3, 42 bases, with the frame set at the first base. V is trimmed back by 11 bases and J by 5 bases, and the junction contains 9 bases that no gene match accounts for. The germline V gene (reference sequence) sets CDR1 to LGHDT and CDR2 to YNNKEL.

The same data also went into a second study, on T cells of mothers and their children. As the second paper documents: Nine systemically healthy Caucasian individuals, comprising three mothers and their six children, were included as donors. cDNA synthesis consumed the entire amount of extracted RNA, loaded at around 1.4 ug RNA in each 15 ul reaction. In the second PCR, the M1S primer added sample barcodes and 2-4 random nucleotides. Each mother yielded over 9 million TCR beta CDR3 reads and each child 3 million to 3.5 million reads. TCR recombination output is similarly shaped by thymic selection in related and unrelated pairs, with a minor effect exerted by inherited differences. Normalized repertoire overlap in related mother-child pairs was always slightly higher than in unrelated mother-child pairs, but the difference was never significant. No persistent microchimeric T cell clones were found, with a detection sensitivity of around 100 clones per million clonotypes. In the study, deep NGS was used to compare the TCR beta repertoires of mothers and children, and features distinguishing related mother-child pairs from unrelated individuals were sought. Mothers averaged about 40 +/- 4 years of age and children averaged about 10 +/- 4 years. After adapter ligation was performed with NEBNext reagents, the libraries were sequenced on an Illumina HiSeq 2000 with 100+100 nt paired-end reads. To prevent cross-contamination, the mother and child libraries were prepared a month apart and were sequenced in separate runs. For each donor, between about 500,000 and 2,200,000 distinct TCR beta clonotypes were identified. Naive TCR beta clonotypes were estimated from low-frequency clonotypes matched to each donor's FACS-determined naive share, without sorting.

This clonotype originated in a middle-aged woman in good health. The rearranged chain carries TRBV3-1 and TRBJ2-1; 10 central bases correspond to TRBD2. The specimen was blood. The nucleotide sequence is given as TGTGCCGCCAGGCCTAGCGGGGGTGACAATGAGCAGTTCTTC. Translated, it gives CAARPSGGDNEQFF.